This T cell receptor beta chain was captured in a study of human T cells and chemical hapten exposure. This clonotype has at least ten counts. TCRdb re-called the RACE reads with MiXCR, one entry per CDR3 protein. The sample lists about 120,000 distinct CDR3 sequences, around an eighth occurring once. Time point described: pre-sensitization, week 0. Described treatment: therapeutic diphenylcyclopropenone sensitization with weekly scalp DPC. V lost 5 bases and J lost 11, with 12 bases in between. Germline lookup yields CDR1 MNHEY and CDR2 SVGEGT. The CDR3 sequence is 11 residues long. The material was whole blood, obtained in connection with sensitization to the hapten diphenylcyclopropenone (DPC). The sequence was collected from a woman aged 18-29 years with alopecia areata. Some clones in this sample may be carry-over from other donors' samples. The J gene is TRBJ1-2, the V gene TRBV6-2 or TRBV6-3; D uncertain. The DNA for the CDR3 is TGTGCCAGCAGTATTTCTTACACTTACACCTTC. It specifies CASSISYTYTF.